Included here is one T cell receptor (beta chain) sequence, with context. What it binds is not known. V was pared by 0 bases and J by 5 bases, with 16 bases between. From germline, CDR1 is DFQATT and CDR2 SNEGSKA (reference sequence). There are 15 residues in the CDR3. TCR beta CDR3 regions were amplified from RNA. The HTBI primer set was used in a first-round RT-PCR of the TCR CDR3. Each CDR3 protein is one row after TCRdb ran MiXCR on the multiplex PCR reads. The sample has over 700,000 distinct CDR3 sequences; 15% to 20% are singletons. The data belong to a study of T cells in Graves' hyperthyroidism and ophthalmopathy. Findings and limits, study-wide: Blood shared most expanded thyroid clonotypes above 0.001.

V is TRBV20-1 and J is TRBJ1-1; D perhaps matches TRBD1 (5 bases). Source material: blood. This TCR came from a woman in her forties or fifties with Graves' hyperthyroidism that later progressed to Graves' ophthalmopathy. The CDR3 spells CSARDTSGGGTEAFF. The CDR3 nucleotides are TGCAGTGCTAGAGATACCTCGGGGGGAGGGACTGAAGCTTTCTTT.